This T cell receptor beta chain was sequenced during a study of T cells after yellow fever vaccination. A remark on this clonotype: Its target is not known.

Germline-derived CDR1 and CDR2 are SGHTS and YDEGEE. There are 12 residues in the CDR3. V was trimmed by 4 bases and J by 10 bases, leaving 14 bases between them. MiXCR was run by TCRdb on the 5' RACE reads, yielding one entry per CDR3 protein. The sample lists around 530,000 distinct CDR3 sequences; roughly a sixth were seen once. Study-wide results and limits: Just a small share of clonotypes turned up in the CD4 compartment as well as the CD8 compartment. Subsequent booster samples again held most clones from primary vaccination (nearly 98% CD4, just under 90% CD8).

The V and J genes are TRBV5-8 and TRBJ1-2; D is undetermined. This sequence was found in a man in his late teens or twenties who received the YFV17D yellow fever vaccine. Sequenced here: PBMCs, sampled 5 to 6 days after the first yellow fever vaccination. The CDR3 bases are TGTGCCAGCAGCCCTGCTTTCTCTATCTACACCTTC. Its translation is CASSPAFSIYTF.